This record covers a single TCR beta chain. This record belongs to a study of OX40 agonist ivuxolimab in advanced cancers. At the level of the study: Patients were given ivuxolimab, an antibody that agonizes OX40 (CD134).

The method was immunoSEQ multiplex PCR; TCRdb's version includes in-frame clones alone and lacks a portion of them. The sample gives fewer than 30,000 clones, about 85% of which show up once; almost 50% is in the top ten. The length of the CDR3 is 15 residues. Germline V gene data show CDR1 as MDHEN and CDR2 as SYDVKM. Trimming removed 5 bases at V and 1 base at J, with 15 bases between. This TCR was recovered from an adult with an advanced solid tumor such as melanoma, head and neck, liver or kidney cancer. This chain connects TRBV28 to TRBJ2-7; weak D call: TRBD2 (6 bases). The sample was CD4+ or CD8+ T cells sorted from blood, taken in a trial of the OX40 agonist ivuxolimab. The CDR3 DNA reads TGTGCCAGCAGTCCCCCGGGACTGACTTCCTACGAGCAGTACTTC. Translating gives CASSPPGLTSYEQYF.